This note documents a single TCR beta chain sequence. This record comes from a study of CD8+CD57+ T cells in acquired aplastic anemia. The use of genomic DNA as template underpinned the TCR beta VDJ and CDR3 profiling. Each CDR3 protein is one row after TCRdb ran MiXCR on the reads. The sample contains just over 200,000 distinct CDR3 sequences, 65% of which appear only once. The authors sequenced patients whose flow cytometry had shown CD8+CD57+ cell expansion. Sequenced input: sorted CD4+, CD8+, or CD8+CD57+ T cells (not recorded which) from PBMCs. The sequence was collected from a human donor with aplastic anemia.

CDR3 in DNA: TGTGCCAGCAGCTTATTTGGGACACTTAGCACAGATACGCAGTATTTT. Residues: CASSLFGTLSTDTQYF. This rearrangement joins TRBV7-8 to TRBJ2-3, with a possible D match to TRBD1 (6 bases). This CDR3 has 16 residues. From germline, CDR1 is SGHVS and CDR2 FQNEAQ. Trimming cost V 2 bases and J 0 bases, with 12 bases left between them. The whole variable domain, remainder taken from reference TRBV7-8 and TRBJ2-3, is GAGVSQSPRYKVAKRGQDVALRCDPISGHVSLFWYQQALGQGPEFLTYFQNEAQLDKSGLPSDRFFAERPEGSVSTLKIQRTQQEDSAVYLCASSLFGTLSTDTQYFGPGTRLTVL.